The rows below give T cell receptor beta chains drawn from one sample of a study of cytomegalovirus exposure and HLA in healthy donors. Here immunoSEQ multiplex PCR was the method, and the copy in TCRdb shows in-frame clones only, minus some. Counted here are about 170,000 clones, about 96% occurring once; the ten biggest clones make up roughly 0.83%. The sequencing input was PBMCs. The receptors originated from a woman younger than 35 in good health and CMV-seronegative. The CDR3 runs from the conserved cysteine through the conserved F or W. Fields, in order: V gene, D gene, clone size, J gene, CDR3 protein, CDR3 DNA. The D gene is left open where the match is weak. For some rows the clone size is stated as once, few or many, or as a class when expanded; others skip it.

v_gene: TRBV15
d_gene: TRBD1
abundance: NA
j_gene: TRBJ2-7
CDR3aa: CATSRDWQGARGQYF
CDR3nt: TGTGCCACCAGCAGAGATTGGCAGGGGGCGCGGGGGCAGTACTTC

v_gene: TRBV4-2
d_gene: NA
abundance: NA
j_gene: TRBJ1-1
CDR3aa: CASSQDRRNTEAFF
CDR3nt: TGTGCCAGCAGCCAAGATCGCAGGAACACTGAAGCTTTCTTT

v_gene: TRBV6-1
d_gene: TRBD2
abundance: NA
j_gene: TRBJ2-5
CDR3aa: CASRDGTSGGKTQYF
CDR3nt: TGTGCCAGCAGAGACGGGACTAGCGGGGGAAAGACCCAGTACTTC

v_gene: TRBV6-1
d_gene: NA
abundance: NA
j_gene: TRBJ2-5
CDR3aa: CASSPTDSVGETQYF
CDR3nt: TGTGCCAGCAGTCCCACGGACTCCGTCGGGGAGACCCAGTACTTC

v_gene: TRBV25-1
d_gene: TRBD2
abundance: NA
j_gene: TRBJ2-5
CDR3aa: CASSEFGGGTQETQYF
CDR3nt: TGTGCCAGCAGTGAATTTGGGGGGGGGACCCAAGAGACCCAGTACTTC

v_gene: TRBV9
d_gene: NA
abundance: NA
j_gene: TRBJ1-4
CDR3aa: CASSGGGGWDEKLFF
CDR3nt: TGTGCCAGCAGCGGAGGGGGGGGCTGGGATGAAAAACTGTTTTTT

v_gene: TRBV6-6
d_gene: NA
abundance: NA
j_gene: TRBJ2-3
CDR3aa: CASRRVGSTDTQYF
CDR3nt: TGTGCCAGCAGGAGGGTCGGGAGCACAGATACGCAGTATTTT

v_gene: TRBV5-4
d_gene: TRBD1
abundance: NA
j_gene: TRBJ1-1
CDR3aa: CASSSKTGAYTEAFF
CDR3nt: TGTGCCAGCAGCTCCAAGACAGGGGCGTACACTGAAGCTTTCTTT

v_gene: TRBV6-6
d_gene: TRBD2
abundance: NA
j_gene: TRBJ2-1
CDR3aa: CASHISLAGGYNEQFF
CDR3nt: TGTGCCAGCCACATCTCTCTAGCGGGGGGCTACAATGAGCAGTTCTTC

v_gene: TRBV18
d_gene: NA
abundance: NA
j_gene: TRBJ2-2
CDR3aa: CASSPPGRGTGELFF
CDR3nt: TGTGCCAGCTCACCCCCGGGCCGAGGGACCGGGGAGCTGTTTTTT

v_gene: TRBV9
d_gene: NA
abundance: NA
j_gene: TRBJ2-5
CDR3aa: CASSPQTGTATGGETQYF
CDR3nt: TGTGCCAGCAGCCCCCAGACCGGGACAGCGACTGGGGGGGAGACCCAGTACTTC

v_gene: TRBV7-6
d_gene: NA
abundance: NA
j_gene: TRBJ1-1
CDR3aa: CASSLGQNTEAFF
CDR3nt: TGTGCCAGCAGCTTAGGACAGAACACTGAAGCTTTCTTT

v_gene: TRBV5-4
d_gene: TRBD1
abundance: NA
j_gene: TRBJ1-1
CDR3aa: CASTRTGTTEAFF
CDR3nt: TGTGCCAGCACCCGGACAGGGACAACTGAAGCTTTCTTT

v_gene: TRBV20-1
d_gene: NA
abundance: NA
j_gene: TRBJ2-1
CDR3aa: CSARVPEQFF
CDR3nt: TGCAGTGCTAGAGTCCCGGAGCAGTTCTTC

v_gene: TRBV5-1
d_gene: TRBD2
abundance: NA
j_gene: TRBJ2-2
CDR3aa: CASSPGGNTGELFF
CDR3nt: TGCGCCAGCAGCCCGGGAGGGAACACCGGGGAGCTGTTTTTT

v_gene: TRBV7-9
d_gene: TRBD1
abundance: NA
j_gene: TRBJ1-1
CDR3aa: CASSLTGGTTEAFF
CDR3nt: TGTGCCAGCAGCCTTACAGGGGGTACCACTGAAGCTTTCTTT

v_gene: TRBV4-1
d_gene: TRBD1
abundance: NA
j_gene: TRBJ1-1
CDR3aa: CASSQPTGEKAFF
CDR3nt: TGCGCCAGCAGCCAGCCGACAGGGGAAAAAGCTTTCTTT

v_gene: TRBV6-1
d_gene: NA
abundance: NA
j_gene: TRBJ2-7
CDR3aa: CASSEPSYEQYF
CDR3nt: TGTGCCAGCAGTGAACCGTCCTACGAGCAGTACTTC

v_gene: TRBV6-1
d_gene: TRBD1
abundance: once
j_gene: TRBJ2-5
CDR3aa: CASRFSGQGKETQYF
CDR3nt: TGTGCCAGCCGTTTTTCCGGACAGGGAAAAGAGACCCAGTACTTC

v_gene: TRBV5-6
d_gene: NA
abundance: NA
j_gene: TRBJ2-2
CDR3aa: CASSLGNSGELFF
CDR3nt: TGTGCCAGCAGCTTGGGAAACTCCGGGGAGCTGTTTTTT

v_gene: TRBV6-1
d_gene: NA
abundance: NA
j_gene: TRBJ2-7
CDR3aa: CASSESGGGWYF
CDR3nt: TGTGCCAGCAGTGAGTCGGGGGGCGGTTGGTACTTC

v_gene: TRBV6-5
d_gene: NA
abundance: NA
j_gene: TRBJ1-5
CDR3aa: CASSPLRGSNQPQHF
CDR3nt: TGTGCCAGCAGCCCCTTAAGGGGGAGCAATCAGCCCCAGCATTTT

v_gene: TRBV5-1
d_gene: NA
abundance: NA
j_gene: TRBJ1-5
CDR3aa: CASSLVAGEQPQHF
CDR3nt: TGCGCCAGCAGCTTGGTGGCGGGGGAGCAGCCCCAGCATTTT

v_gene: TRBV6-5
d_gene: TRBD1
abundance: NA
j_gene: TRBJ1-5
CDR3aa: CASSTGQGANQPQHF
CDR3nt: TGTGCCAGCAGCACGGGACAGGGAGCAAATCAGCCCCAGCATTTT

v_gene: TRBV9
d_gene: TRBD1
abundance: NA
j_gene: TRBJ2-7
CDR3aa: CASSPGQGYEQYF
CDR3nt: TGTGCCAGCAGCCCCGGACAGGGGTACGAGCAGTACTTC

v_gene: TRBV5-1
d_gene: NA
abundance: NA
j_gene: TRBJ1-1
CDR3aa: CASSPQGIGVEAFF
CDR3nt: TGCGCCAGCAGCCCCCAGGGGATCGGTGTTGAAGCTTTCTTT

v_gene: TRBV6-6
d_gene: NA
abundance: NA
j_gene: TRBJ1-1
CDR3aa: CASSISGDTEAFF
CDR3nt: TGTGCCAGCAGTATCTCAGGGGACACTGAAGCTTTCTTT

v_gene: TRBV6-6
d_gene: TRBD1
abundance: once
j_gene: TRBJ1-6
CDR3aa: CASSPDRGYSPLHF
CDR3nt: TGTGCCAGCAGTCCTGACAGGGGGTATTCACCCCTCCACTTT

v_gene: TRBV27
d_gene: NA
abundance: NA
j_gene: TRBJ1-2
CDR3aa: CASSQLDRANYGYTF
CDR3nt: TGTGCCAGCAGTCAACTGGACAGAGCTAACTATGGCTACACCTTC

v_gene: TRBV9
d_gene: NA
abundance: NA
j_gene: TRBJ2-7
CDR3aa: CASSVRGGTSMYF
CDR3nt: TGTGCCAGCAGCGTAAGAGGAGGGACCAGCATGTACTTC

v_gene: TRBV6-5
d_gene: TRBD2
abundance: NA
j_gene: TRBJ2-1
CDR3aa: CASSYSTSGGGNEQFF
CDR3nt: TGTGCCAGCAGTTACTCGACTAGCGGGGGGGGGAATGAGCAGTTCTTC

v_gene: TRBV6-5
d_gene: TRBD1
abundance: NA
j_gene: TRBJ1-6
CDR3aa: CASSYSGTGDYSPLHF
CDR3nt: TGTGCCAGCAGTTACTCGGGGACAGGGGATTATTCACCCCTCCACTTT

v_gene: TRBV7-9
d_gene: NA
abundance: once
j_gene: TRBJ1-2
CDR3aa: CASGQWGRIYGYTF
CDR3nt: TGTGCCAGCGGCCAATGGGGGCGTATCTATGGCTACACCTTC

v_gene: TRBV6-5
d_gene: NA
abundance: once
j_gene: TRBJ2-1
CDR3aa: CASSSVSGDRVNEQFF
CDR3nt: TGTGCCAGCAGTTCCGTATCGGGGGACCGGGTCAATGAGCAGTTCTTC

v_gene: TRBV7-9
d_gene: TRBD1
abundance: NA
j_gene: TRBJ2-1
CDR3aa: CASSRGQGYNEQFF
CDR3nt: TGTGCCAGCAGCAGGGGACAGGGTTACAATGAGCAGTTCTTC

v_gene: TRBV7-2
d_gene: NA
abundance: NA
j_gene: TRBJ1-4
CDR3aa: CASSLRQFNEKLFF
CDR3nt: TGTGCCAGCAGCTTACGACAGTTTAATGAAAAACTGTTTTTT

v_gene: TRBV19
d_gene: TRBD1
abundance: NA
j_gene: TRBJ1-1
CDR3aa: CASSTRDRGRNTEAFF
CDR3nt: TGTGCCAGTAGTACCCGGGACAGGGGGCGGAACACTGAAGCTTTCTTT

v_gene: TRBV2
d_gene: TRBD1
abundance: NA
j_gene: TRBJ1-1
CDR3aa: CASSEGTGGVTEAFF
CDR3nt: TGTGCCAGCAGTGAGGGAACAGGGGGTGTTACTGAAGCTTTCTTT

v_gene: TRBV5-1
d_gene: TRBD2
abundance: once
j_gene: TRBJ2-3
CDR3aa: CASSLGTGGFPDTQYF
CDR3nt: TGCGCCAGCAGCTTGGGGACGGGGGGGTTTCCAGATACGCAGTATTTT

v_gene: TRBV5-5
d_gene: TRBD1
abundance: NA
j_gene: TRBJ2-4
CDR3aa: CASSWTGTGGDIQYF
CDR3nt: TGTGCCAGCAGCTGGACCGGGACAGGGGGGGACATTCAGTACTTC

v_gene: TRBV19
d_gene: NA
abundance: NA
j_gene: TRBJ1-3
CDR3aa: CASSSTGSSGNTIYF
CDR3nt: TGTGCCAGTAGTTCCACAGGCAGCTCTGGAAACACCATATATTTT

v_gene: TRBV27
d_gene: TRBD1
abundance: NA
j_gene: TRBJ1-2
CDR3aa: CASSETGNYGYTF
CDR3nt: TGTGCCAGCAGTGAGACAGGGAACTATGGCTACACCTTC

v_gene: TRBV9
d_gene: TRBD1
abundance: NA
j_gene: TRBJ1-1
CDR3aa: CASSGTGGTEAFF
CDR3nt: TGTGCCAGCAGCGGCACAGGGGGCACTGAAGCTTTCTTT

v_gene: TRBV20-1
d_gene: NA
abundance: NA
j_gene: TRBJ1-2
CDR3aa: CSARPRESYTF
CDR3nt: TGCAGTGCCCGTCCCCGAGAGAGCTACACCTTC